These 6 T cell receptor beta chains came from one sample sequenced in a study of CD8+ T cells in alopecia areata. Extracted from the samples, RNA was reverse transcribed into cDNA to serve as the sequencing template. Measured with immunoSEQ multiplex PCR; TCRdb has only the in-frame clones, and not every one. The table includes more than 150,000 clones, around 60% detected once. Sequencing used CD4+ T cells sorted from blood, obtained at week 0. All receptors derive from a human donor with alopecia areata.

There are a few counts of this clone. This chain joins TRBV4-1 and TRBJ1-2; perhaps TRBD1 as D (5 bases). CDR3 length: 16 residues. V was shortened by 0 bases and J by 4 bases, with 15 bases between the two germline ends. The germline V gene encodes CDR1 MGHRA and CDR2 YSYEKL. CDR3 coding DNA: TGCGCCAGCAGCCAAGAACCGACAGATGCCGGCTATGGCTACACCTTC. Residues: CASSQEPTDAGYGYTF.

This clone was counted only a few times. The sample contains more than one DNA sequence encoding this CDR3. The chain employs TRBV29-1 and TRBJ1-1; unclear D gene. CDR1 and CDR2 from the germline V gene are SQVTM and ANQGSEA. Between the trimmed V and J ends, which lost 3 bases and 0 bases, there was a span of 8 bases. There are 13 residues in the CDR3. The CDR3: CSVEGRMNTEAFF. The CDR3 DNA sequence: TGCAGCGTTGAGGGCAGAATGAACACTGAAGCTTTCTTT.

This clone was counted a few times. The J gene is TRBJ1-1, the V gene TRBV7-9; weak D call: TRBD1 (6 bases). The CDR3 has 14 residues. Germline CDR1 and CDR2: SEHNR and FQNEAQ (reference sequence). V lost 4 bases, J lost 3 bases, and 12 bases lay in between. In nucleotides, the CDR3 is TGTGCCAGCAGCTCACGCGACAGGCACACTGAAGCTTTCTTT. This codes for CASSSRDRHTEAFF.

The chain recombines TRBV14 with TRBJ2-1, with 8 nucleotides matching TRBD1. This CDR3 region has 12 residues. The V gene's germline CDR1 is SGHDN and CDR2 FVKESK. Losses at the gene ends were 1 base for V and 13 bases for J; bases not matched to a gene: 3. CDR3 DNA sequence: TGTGCCAGCAGCCAAGTGGGGACAGGACAGTTCTTC. Its protein is CASSQVGTGQFF.

V usage is TRBV2 and J usage is TRBJ2-5; 9 bases agree with TRBD1. Germline V lookup: CDR1 SNHLY, CDR2 FYNNEI. V was clipped by 3 bases and J by 2 bases; unmatched bases: 1. The CDR3 runs 14 residues. The CDR3 region is CASSEDRGQETQYF. For the CDR3, the DNA is TGTGCCAGCAGTGAGGACAGGGGACAAGAGACCCAGTACTTC.

CDR3 bases: TGTGCCACCAGCAGAGTAGGGGCAGCAGATTCACCCCTCCACTTT. It translates to CATSRVGAADSPLHF. This rearrangement joins TRBV15 to TRBJ1-6, with D tentatively TRBD1 (5 bases). With 1 base removed from V and 8 bases from J, the gap between germline ends came to 12 bases. Germline lookup yields CDR1 LNHNV and CDR2 YYDKDF (reference sequence). The CDR3 extends over 15 amino acids.